This entry is about one TCR beta chain. Its antigen is unidentified. These data belong to a study of shared clonotypes between healthy human individuals. About the research overall: The plates for each donor numbered three CD4 naive, three CD4 memory, two CD8 naive and one CD8 memory. Overall study findings and caveats: Sharing of clonotypes among donors was expected to vary with sequencing depth. With four donors compared, 4.5% to 6.5% of naive CD4 clonotypes were shared.

Assay used: immunoSEQ multiplex PCR; TCRdb lists only in-frame clones, some missing. The sample lists around 600,000 clones; around 97% were seen once. From CD4+ cells came CD45RA+ naive and CD45RA-negative memory subsets. The V gene's germline CDR1 is MDHEN and CDR2 SYDVKM. The CDR3 loop spans 13 amino acids. The V and J ends lost 5 bases and 0 bases, in that order; junction bases with no gene match: 1. Specimen: naive CD4+ T cells sorted from blood. Stated subset: CD45RA+ positively selected. The V and J genes are TRBV28 and TRBJ2-7; 7 bases are shared with TRBD1. The receptor's source is a woman aged 30 to 39 in good health. CDR3 loop: CASSPGGSYEQYF. The CDR3 DNA follows: TGTGCCAGCAGTCCAGGGGGCTCCTACGAGCAGTACTTC.